This T cell receptor beta chain was documented in a study of post-analysis software for immune sequencing data. Turning to the study itself: The disease courses spanned relapsing-remitting, secondary progressive and progressive-relapsing forms of multiple sclerosis.

This clonotype turned up a few times. Its antigen remains unidentified. Unique-molecular-identifier-tagged TCR beta cDNA libraries were used. The source material, 1 to 10 million T cells, gave rise to roughly 0.5 million cDNA molecules. TCRdb redid the calling of the PCR reads with MiXCR, one entry per CDR3 protein. The profile shows roughly 430,000 distinct CDR3 sequences, about 39% of them singletons. Regarding the study as a whole: Normalized Chao1 diversity was significantly reduced in patients versus controls.

Sequencing was carried out using blood. This clonotype was obtained from a girl aged 2-9 years with multiple sclerosis.

The DNA for the CDR3 is TGTGCCAGCAGTTACTCGAAGCGGTTCACAGATACGCAGTATTTT. Its protein product is CASSYSKRFTDTQYF. This chain uses TRBV6-5 with TRBJ2-3; D might be TRBD2 (5 bases). Per germline, CDR1 MNHEY and CDR2 SVGAGI. V lost 0 bases and J 2 bases, leaving 9 bases between the germline ends. CDR3 size: 15 residues.